The source of this T cell receptor (beta chain) is a study of T cell responses to AZD1222 COVID-19 vaccine listed by TCRdb under 2021. Context from the whole study: AZD1222 recipients whose second dose came at about 4 weeks and those whose second dose came at about 12 weeks were combined into one group, since spike-specific TCR depth and breadth did not differ between the two schedules. TCR sequencing covered over 230 trial participants: 200 to 220 given two doses of AZD1222 and approximately 26 given two doses of MenACWY control vaccine. Trial participants were enrolled by age into 18-55, 56-69 and 70-plus year subgroups, with roughly 160, 29 and 62 TCR-sequenced participants respectively.

On this clone: This receptor's antigen is unknown. Nothing much larger sits one base from this clone, and base qualities are not available.

The study at large found these results: In the small 56-69-year group, the increase in depth fell short of significance, most likely because of low power. Participants were mostly white British and included more females than males, and it was suggested by the authors that clonal diversity may have been underestimated. The vaccine-associated CD4 TCRs covered the entire spike protein, and the dominant responses fell in regions 160-218 and 743-854. A significant rise in spike-specific TCR breadth and depth was observed after two AZD1222 doses relative to day 0 and relative to MenACWY recipients. Conclusions about previously exposed vaccinees are limited because only six or seven AZD1222 recipients were SARS-CoV-2 seropositive at baseline. Because no day 14 peak-response samples were available, the repertoires could be characterized only after the peak T cell response. Reportedly, almost half of the unique spike-specific TCRs recognized epitopes lying outside the regions that are mutated in the B.1.351 and B.1.1.7 variants.

Taken from cysteine to phenylalanine, the CDR3 has 14 residues. CDR3 DNA only is kept here, 42 bases in frame from base 1. Sequences MNHEY (CDR1) and SVGAGI (CDR2) are obtained from the germline V gene. V is clipped by 6 bases and J by 0 bases, and the sequence between their germline boundaries is 12 bases long. The CDR3 regions of human TCRbeta chains were analyzed by immunosequencing. As for how the authors treated the data: Repertoire TCRs were matched against a reference library of SARS-CoV-2-specific TCRs generated with the MIRA antigen-specificity platform. Breadth meant the fraction of unique TCRs that were SARS-CoV-2-associated, whereas depth meant the fraction of total T cells that were SARS-CoV-2-associated. Using the MIRA data, each spike-specific TCR was assigned both to the spike region to which the TCR was reactive and to a CD4 or CD8 class. Log10-transformed breadth and depth values were compared by one-way ANOVA with Sidak's multiple comparisons tests. TCRdb stores this immuneACCESS table with in-frame sequences only. Part of the clones is absent; in the studies checked, under half of the shortfall reflects unresolved V genes, and no reason is known for the rest. The DNA gave D and trimming, while V, J and clone size come from that table. The sample profile shows approximately 120,000 clones; roughly 90% of them were found once. Of the sample, approximately 1.5% is held by the ten largest clones.

Explained via the paper, the time point label denotes: baseline before first vaccination. The vaccinee samples were drawn from two UK trials, COV001 and COV002, one of which was a single-blind randomized controlled phase 2/3 trial testing AZD1222 (ChAdOx1 nCoV-19) in healthy adults. For TCRbeta chain sequencing, PBMC samples from trial participants were taken at day 0 and at day 28 after the second dose. The material sequenced was peripheral blood, taken on day 0 of AZD1222 vaccination. The rearranged segments are TRBV6-5 and TRBJ2-7; D gene: possibly TRBD1, on 6 matching bases. The TCR comes from an adult in good health. The DNA is as follows: TGTGCCAGCAGCCTTGGACAGTTCTCCTACGAGCAGTACTTC. It specifies CASSLGQFSYEQYF.